Following are 13 T cell receptor beta chains from one sample sequenced in a study of cytomegalovirus exposure and HLA in healthy donors. Both 60 Vbeta primers and 13 Jbeta primers went into the PCR. The repertoire was sequenced with immunoSEQ multiplex PCR; TCRdb's copy has only in-frame clones and lacks some. Among 100,000 to 120,000 clones listed, approximately 83% were seen once. The source material was PBMCs. The source of these receptors is a man aged 35-49 years in good health and CMV-seronegative.

The CDR3 sequence is CASSLLRGRGYEQYF. CDR3 DNA: TGTGCCAGCAGTTTATTAAGAGGCAGGGGCTACGAGCAGTACTTC. V gene TRBV28 combines with J gene TRBJ2-7; D is possibly TRBD1 (6 bases). Between the trimmed V and J ends, which lost 1 base and 3 bases, there was a span of 13 bases. CDR3 size: 15 residues. The V gene's germline CDR1 is MDHEN and CDR2 SYDVKM.

In this sample, this clone turned up a few times. V usage is TRBV5-1 and J usage is TRBJ1-2, with 9 nucleotides matching TRBD1. The length of the CDR3 is 16 residues. Trimming cost V 2 bases and J 6 bases; bases outside gene matches: 11. The V gene's germline CDR1 is SGHRS and CDR2 YFSETQ. This CDR3 reads CASSLSPGQGTHGYTF. In nucleotides, the CDR3 is TGCGCCAGCAGCTTATCCCCGGGACAGGGCACCCATGGCTACACCTTC.

The rearrangement joins TRBV10-1 to TRBJ1-1, with D perhaps TRBD1 (6 bases). This CDR3 is 13 amino acids long. Germline loops: CDR1 WNHNN, CDR2 SYGVQD (reference sequence). V was shortened by 9 bases and J by 5 bases, with 16 bases between the two germline ends. CDR3 DNA: TGCGCCAGGGGGACCTACAGGGAAACTGAAGCTTTCTTT. Encoded protein: CARGTYRETEAFF.

This clone was found once. The rearrangement joins TRBV7-9 to TRBJ1-1; 8 nucleotides agree with TRBD1. Trimming removed 5 bases from V and 3 bases from J; junction bases left unmatched: 11. The CDR3 length is 16 residues. Germline V gene data show CDR1 as SEHNR and CDR2 as FQNEAQ (reference sequence). CDR3 in DNA: TGTGCCAGCAGCCCCGGACAGGGCGAACAGTACACTGAAGCTTTCTTT. Translation: CASSPGQGEQYTEAFF.

The table lists this clone with a count of one. The CDR3 is CASSYGQGKEKLFF. Here the CDR3 DNA reads TGTGCCAGCAGTTACGGACAGGGTAAAGAAAAACTGTTTTTT. This chain uses TRBV6-5 with TRBJ1-4; 8 nucleotides match TRBD1. This CDR3 comprises 14 residues. V trimming: 2 bases; J trimming: 8 bases; junction bases outside the gene matches: 4. Germline assignment: CDR1 MNHEY and CDR2 SVGAGI.

This chain connects TRBV18 to TRBJ1-1; D may be TRBD1 (5 bases). Germline assignment: CDR1 KGHSH and CDR2 LQKENI. Trimming shortened V by 2 bases and J by 1 base, and 8 bases separated the two germline ends. The CDR3 contains 14 residues. The CDR3 DNA reads as TGTGCCAGCTCACCAATCGGGGGGAACACTGAAGCTTTCTTT. Encoded protein: CASSPIGGNTEAFF.

The genes are TRBV30 and TRBJ1-2; tentative D call: TRBD1 (6 bases). This CDR3 is built from 13 residues. V gave up 4 bases and J gave up 3 bases, with 12 bases separating them. The V gene's germline CDR1 is GTSNPN and CDR2 SVGIG (reference sequence). CDR3 in amino acids: CAWTEAGDYGYTF. The CDR3 region has the DNA TGTGCCTGGACCGAGGCAGGGGACTATGGCTACACCTTC. The full variable domain, with the rest looked up from reference TRBV30 and TRBJ1-2, is SQTIHQWPATLVQPVGSPLSLECTVEGTSNPNLYWYRQAAGRGLQLLFYSVGIGQISSEVPQNLSASRPQDRQFILSSKKLLLSDSGFYLCAWTEAGDYGYTFGSGTRLTVV.

The CDR3 protein is CASTRDSHNQPQHF. The CDR3 DNA reads TGTGCCAGCACCCGGGACAGCCACAATCAGCCCCAGCATTTT. The J gene is TRBJ1-5, the V gene TRBV2; TRBD1 aligns across 7 bases. V lost 7 bases and J lost 3; bases outside the gene matches: 6. CDR3 length: 14 amino acids. Germline assignment: CDR1 SNHLY and CDR2 FYNNEI. Complete variable domain (other parts from reference TRBV2 and TRBJ1-5): EPEVTQTPSHQVTQMGQEVILRCVPISNHLYFYWYRQILGQKVEFLVSFYNNEISEKSEIFDDQFSVERPDGSNFTLKIRSTKLEDSAMYFCASTRDSHNQPQHFGDGTRLSIL.

The genes are TRBV15 and TRBJ2-5; possibly TRBD1 for D (6 bases). V dropped 4 bases and J dropped 4 bases, with 13 bases sitting between them. The length of the CDR3 is 14 residues. CDR1 and CDR2 (germline): LNHNV, YYDKDF (reference sequence). CDR3 in amino acids: CATSTTGRGETQYF. Written as DNA, the CDR3 is TGTGCCACCAGCACGACAGGTCGTGGAGAGACCCAGTACTTC.

The chain joins TRBV28 to TRBJ2-3; possible D gene TRBD1, 6 bases. Germline V gene data show CDR1 as MDHEN and CDR2 as SYDVKM. The CDR3 covers 16 residues. Trimming took off 5 bases at V and 6 bases at J, with 21 bases between the two ends. The CDR3 sequence: CASSPNRVAVRDTQYF. DNA of the CDR3: TGTGCCAGCAGTCCCAACAGGGTGGCGGTTAGGGATACGCAGTATTTT. Drawing the rest from reference TRBV28 and TRBJ2-3, the complete variable domain is DVKVTQSSRYLVKRTGEKVFLECVQDMDHENMFWYRQDPGLGLRLIYFSYDVKMKEKGDIPEGYSVSREKKERFSLILESASTNQTSMYLCASSPNRVAVRDTQYFGPGTRLTVL.

CDR3 sequence (DNA): TGTGCCAGCTCACCCCCGACCAGGGAAAAACTGTTTTTT. Encoded protein: CASSPPTREKLFF. V usage is TRBV18 and J usage is TRBJ1-4; D unclear. The CDR3 spans 13 residues. V gave up 3 bases and J gave up 8 bases, with 10 bases separating them. From germline, CDR1 is KGHSH and CDR2 LQKENI.

The V gene is TRBV30, the J gene TRBJ1-6; D possibly corresponds to TRBD1 (5 bases). The V end lost 3 bases, the J end lost 13 bases, and 16 bases lay between the germline ends. CDR1 is GTSNPN, CDR2 SVGIG, per germline (reference sequence). CDR3 length equals 13 residues. CDR3 sequence (DNA): TGTGCCTGGAGGACAGATCTAGCGGTCCCCCTCCACTTT. It encodes CAWRTDLAVPLHF.

This clone was picked up many times. This chain connects TRBV18 to TRBJ1-2, with 9 bases lining up with TRBD1. Trimming cost V 4 bases and J 0 bases; bases outside gene matches: 0. Germline assignment: CDR1 KGHSH and CDR2 LQKENI. The CDR3 is 14 amino acids. CDR3 DNA: TGTGCCAGCTCACGGACAGGGGCTAACTATGGCTACACCTTC. It yields the protein CASSRTGANYGYTF.